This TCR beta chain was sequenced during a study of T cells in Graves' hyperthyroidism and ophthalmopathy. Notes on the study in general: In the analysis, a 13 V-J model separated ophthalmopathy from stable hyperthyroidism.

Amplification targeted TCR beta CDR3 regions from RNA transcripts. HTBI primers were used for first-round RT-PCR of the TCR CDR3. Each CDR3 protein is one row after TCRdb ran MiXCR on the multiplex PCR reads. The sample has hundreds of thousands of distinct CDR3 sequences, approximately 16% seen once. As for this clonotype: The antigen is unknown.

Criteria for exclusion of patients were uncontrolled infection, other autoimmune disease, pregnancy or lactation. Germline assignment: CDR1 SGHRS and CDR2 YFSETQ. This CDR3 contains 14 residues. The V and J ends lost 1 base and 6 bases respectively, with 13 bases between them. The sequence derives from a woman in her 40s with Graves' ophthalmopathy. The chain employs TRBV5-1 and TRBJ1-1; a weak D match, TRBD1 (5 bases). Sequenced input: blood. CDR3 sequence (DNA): TGCGCCAGCAGCTTGCCAGGGCAAGTCTCTGAAGCTTTCTTT. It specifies CASSLPGQVSEAFF.